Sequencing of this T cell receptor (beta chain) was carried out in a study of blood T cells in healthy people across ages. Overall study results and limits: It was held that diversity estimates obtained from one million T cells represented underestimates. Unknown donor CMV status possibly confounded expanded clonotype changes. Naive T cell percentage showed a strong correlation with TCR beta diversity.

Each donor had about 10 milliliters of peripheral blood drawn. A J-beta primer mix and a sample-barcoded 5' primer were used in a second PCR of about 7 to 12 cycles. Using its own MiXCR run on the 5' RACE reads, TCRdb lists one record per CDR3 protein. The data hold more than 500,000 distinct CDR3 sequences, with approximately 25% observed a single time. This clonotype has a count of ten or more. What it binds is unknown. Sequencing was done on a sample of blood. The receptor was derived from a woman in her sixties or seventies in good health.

The CDR3 sequence is CASSDDRNTEAFF. CDR3 coding DNA: TGTGCCAGCAGCGATGACAGGAACACTGAAGCTTTCTTT. The V and J genes are TRBV5-5 and TRBJ1-1; tentatively, D is TRBD1 (5 bases). The V gene's germline CDR1 is SGHKS and CDR2 YYEKEE (reference sequence). V was trimmed by 4 bases and J by 1 base, leaving 8 bases between them. The CDR3 runs 13 residues.